A selection of T cell receptor beta chains follows, all from one sample in a study of shared clonotypes between healthy human individuals. Method: immunoSEQ multiplex PCR; TCRdb's copy keeps in-frame clones and lacks some. Among fewer than 400,000 clones listed, approximately 74% were seen once. The sequenced sample consisted of memory CD4+ T cells sorted from blood. The receptors shown here come from a man aged 25-40 years in good health. CDR3s leave out the opening cysteine and the closing phenylalanine or tryptophan. Where a row states a size, it is once, few, many or the class of an expanded clone; other rows omit it.

v_gene: TRBV28; abundance: -; CDR3aa: ASRSVGLREQY
v_gene: TRBV9; abundance: few; CDR3aa: ASSVAARSRAYEQY
v_gene: TRBV12-5; abundance: -; CDR3aa: ASGHAGQSRANVLT
v_gene: TRBV7-2; abundance: -; CDR3aa: ASSLAGPRAKYGYT
v_gene: TRBV5-1; abundance: -; CDR3aa: ASSSQGQQQETQY
v_gene: TRBV10-3; abundance: -; CDR3aa: AISESWGQETQY
v_gene: TRBV6-5; abundance: -; CDR3aa: ASSYGVGQGNEKLF
v_gene: TRBV7-9; abundance: -; CDR3aa: ASSPRLAKYNEQF
v_gene: TRBV28; abundance: -; CDR3aa: AARTMNTEAF
v_gene: TRBV18; abundance: -; CDR3aa: ASSPQLPDSGNAIY
v_gene: TRBV11-1; abundance: -; CDR3aa: ASSQGRSTQY